Detailed here is one T cell receptor beta chain. Repertoires were generated with immunoSEQ multiplex PCR, while TCRdb's copy carries only in-frame clones and drops some. The table has 800,000 to 1,200,000 clones, about 84% seen once. These data originate in a study of shared clonotypes between healthy human individuals. Study as a whole: In total, the donors were two women and three men aged 18 to 49.

Germline-derived CDR1 and CDR2 are LGHNA and YNFKEQ. The CDR3 sequence is 14 residues long. The ends lost 4 bases at V and 4 bases at J; junction bases unmatched: 5. The origin of this receptor is a young man in good health. Some clones in this sample may be carry-over from other donors' samples. The sequenced sample consisted of memory CD4+ T cells from PBMCs. The subset was: CD45RA-negative fraction. The chain links TRBV4-2 to TRBJ2-3, with 7 bases that match TRBD1. The CDR3 loop reads CASSLRQGSDTQYF. For the CDR3, the DNA is TGTGCCAGCAGCCTCCGACAGGGATCAGATACGCAGTATTTT.